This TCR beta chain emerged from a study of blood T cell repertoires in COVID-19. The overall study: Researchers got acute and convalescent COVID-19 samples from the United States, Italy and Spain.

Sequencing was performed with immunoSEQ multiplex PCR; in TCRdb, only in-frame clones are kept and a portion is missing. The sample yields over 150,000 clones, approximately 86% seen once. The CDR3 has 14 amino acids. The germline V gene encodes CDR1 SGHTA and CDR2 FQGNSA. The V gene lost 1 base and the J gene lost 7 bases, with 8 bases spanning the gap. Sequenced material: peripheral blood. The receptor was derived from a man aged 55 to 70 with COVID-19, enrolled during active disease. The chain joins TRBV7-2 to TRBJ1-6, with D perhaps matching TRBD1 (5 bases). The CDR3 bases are TGTGCCAGCAGCTTAGTAGGGGTGAATTCACCCCTCCACTTT. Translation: CASSLVGVNSPLHF.